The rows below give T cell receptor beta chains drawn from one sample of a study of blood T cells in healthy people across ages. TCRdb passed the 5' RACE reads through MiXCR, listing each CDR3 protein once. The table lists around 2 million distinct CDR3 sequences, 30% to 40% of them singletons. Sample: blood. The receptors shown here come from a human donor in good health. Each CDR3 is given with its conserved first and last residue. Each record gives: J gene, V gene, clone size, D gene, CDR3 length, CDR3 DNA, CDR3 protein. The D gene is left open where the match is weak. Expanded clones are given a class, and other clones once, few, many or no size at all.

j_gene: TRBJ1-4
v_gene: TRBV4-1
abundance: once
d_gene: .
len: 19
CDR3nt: TGCGCCAGCAGCCAAGAGAGGGGGGGCCGGGGCCCAACTAATGAAAAACTGTTTTTT
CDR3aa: CASSQERGGRGPTNEKLFF

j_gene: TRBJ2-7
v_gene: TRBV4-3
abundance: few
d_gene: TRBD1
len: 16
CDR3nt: TGCGCCAGCAGCCAAGAGCACAGGGGAGTTTGGTACGAGCAGTACTTC
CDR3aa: CASSQEHRGVWYEQYF

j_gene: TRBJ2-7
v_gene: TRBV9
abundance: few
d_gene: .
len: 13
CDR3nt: TGTGCCAGCAGCGTAGGGGACATCTACGAGCAGTACTTC
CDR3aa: CASSVGDIYEQYF

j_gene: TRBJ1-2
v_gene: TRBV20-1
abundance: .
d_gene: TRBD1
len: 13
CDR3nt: TGCAGTGCTAGGACAGGGGGCGAACGTGGCTACACCTTC
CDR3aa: CSARTGGERGYTF

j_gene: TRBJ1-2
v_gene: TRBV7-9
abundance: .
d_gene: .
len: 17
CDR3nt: TGTGCCAGCAGCCCTAGTAGGGGGGACGGCTCTAACTATGGCTACACCTTC
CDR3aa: CASSPSRGDGSNYGYTF

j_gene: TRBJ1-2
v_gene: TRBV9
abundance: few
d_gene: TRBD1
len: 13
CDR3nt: TGTGCCAGCAGCGTCGGGACAGGGGGCGGCTACACCTTC
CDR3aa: CASSVGTGGGYTF

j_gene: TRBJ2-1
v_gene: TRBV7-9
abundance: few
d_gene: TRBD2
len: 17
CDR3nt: TGTGCCAGCAGCTTATCGGCAGCGGGGGGGGCCTACAATGAGCAGTTCTTC
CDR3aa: CASSLSAAGGAYNEQFF

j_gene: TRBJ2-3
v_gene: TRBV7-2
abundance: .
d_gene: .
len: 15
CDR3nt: TGTGCCAGCAGCCCCCAGGGTGGGGTGATCTCCACGCAGTATTTT
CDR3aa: CASSPQGGVISTQYF

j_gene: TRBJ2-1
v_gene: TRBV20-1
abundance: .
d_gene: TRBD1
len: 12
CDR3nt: TGCAGTGCTAGCGATACAGGGGTTGAGCAGTTCTTC
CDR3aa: CSASDTGVEQFF

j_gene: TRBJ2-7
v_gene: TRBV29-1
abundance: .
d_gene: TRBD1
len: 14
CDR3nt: TGCAGCGTTGAAGGGGGACAGGGGACCGACGAGCGGTACTTC
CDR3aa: CSVEGGQGTDERYF

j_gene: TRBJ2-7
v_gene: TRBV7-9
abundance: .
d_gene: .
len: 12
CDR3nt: TGTGCCAGCGGACAGGCAGGGAGGGAGCAGTACTTC
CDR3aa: CASGQAGREQYF

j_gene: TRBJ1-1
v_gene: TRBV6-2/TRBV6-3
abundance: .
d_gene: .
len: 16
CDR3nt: TGTGCCAGCAGTTACTCGGGAGTACGGGGTGGCACTGAAGCTTTCTTT
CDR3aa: CASSYSGVRGGTEAFF

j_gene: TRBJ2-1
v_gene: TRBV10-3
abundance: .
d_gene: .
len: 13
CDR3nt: TGTGCCATCAGTGAAGGAGGGGTTGGTGAGCAGTTCTTC
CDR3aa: CAISEGGVGEQFF

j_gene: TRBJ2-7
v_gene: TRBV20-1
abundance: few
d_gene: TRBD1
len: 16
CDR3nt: TGCAGTGCTAGAGGCGCGCCGGGGACAGGGGGCTACGAGCAGTACTTC
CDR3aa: CSARGAPGTGGYEQYF

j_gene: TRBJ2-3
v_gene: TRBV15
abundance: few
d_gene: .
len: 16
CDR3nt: TGTGCCACCAGCAGAGGTTCTATTCGTATCACAGATACGCAGTATTTT
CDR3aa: CATSRGSIRITDTQYF

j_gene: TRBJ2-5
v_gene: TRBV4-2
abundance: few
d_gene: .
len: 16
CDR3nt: TGTGCCAGCAGCCAAGAAAAGGGAGACGGGCCGCCGAAGCAGTACTTC
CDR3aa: CASSQEKGDGPPKQYF

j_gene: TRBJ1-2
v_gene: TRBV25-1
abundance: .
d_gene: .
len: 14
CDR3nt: TGTGCCAGCAGTGCGGGGGAGACTAACTATGGCTACACCTTC
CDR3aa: CASSAGETNYGYTF